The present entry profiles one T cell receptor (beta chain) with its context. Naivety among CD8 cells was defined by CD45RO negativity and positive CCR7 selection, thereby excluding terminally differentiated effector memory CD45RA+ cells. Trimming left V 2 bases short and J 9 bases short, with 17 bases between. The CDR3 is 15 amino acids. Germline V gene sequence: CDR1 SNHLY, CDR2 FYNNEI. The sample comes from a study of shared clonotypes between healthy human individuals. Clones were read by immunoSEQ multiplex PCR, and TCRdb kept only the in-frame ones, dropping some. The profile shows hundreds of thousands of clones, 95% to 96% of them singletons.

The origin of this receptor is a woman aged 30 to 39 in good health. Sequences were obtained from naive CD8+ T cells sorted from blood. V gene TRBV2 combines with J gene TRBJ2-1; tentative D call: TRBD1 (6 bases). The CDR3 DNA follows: TGTGCCAGCAGTGAAAGTACAGGGTTCTTCAGTGAGCAGTTCTTC. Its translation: CASSESTGFFSEQFF. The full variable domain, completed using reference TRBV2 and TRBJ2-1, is EPEVTQTPSHQVTQMGQEVILRCVPISNHLYFYWYRQILGQKVEFLVSFYNNEISEKSEIFDDQFSVERPDGSNFTLKIRSTKLEDSAMYFCASSESTGFFSEQFFGPGTRLTVL.